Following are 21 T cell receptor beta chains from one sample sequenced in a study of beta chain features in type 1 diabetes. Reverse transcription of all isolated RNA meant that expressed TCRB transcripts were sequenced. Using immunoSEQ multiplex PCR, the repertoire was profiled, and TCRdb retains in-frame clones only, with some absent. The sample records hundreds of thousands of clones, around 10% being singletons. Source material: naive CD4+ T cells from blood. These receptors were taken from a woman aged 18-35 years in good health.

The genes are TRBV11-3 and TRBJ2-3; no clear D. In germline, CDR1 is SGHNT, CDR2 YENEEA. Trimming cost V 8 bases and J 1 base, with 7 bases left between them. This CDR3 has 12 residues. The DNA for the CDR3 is TGTGCCAGCGCTCGGGGCACAGATACGCAGTATTTT. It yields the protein CASARGTDTQYF.

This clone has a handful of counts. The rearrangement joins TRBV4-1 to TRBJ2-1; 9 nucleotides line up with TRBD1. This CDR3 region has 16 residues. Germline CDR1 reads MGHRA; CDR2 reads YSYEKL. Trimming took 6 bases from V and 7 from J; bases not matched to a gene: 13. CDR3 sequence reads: CASRNLRDRERNEQFF. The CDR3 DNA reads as TGCGCCAGCAGGAACCTCCGGGACAGGGAGCGAAATGAGCAGTTCTTC.

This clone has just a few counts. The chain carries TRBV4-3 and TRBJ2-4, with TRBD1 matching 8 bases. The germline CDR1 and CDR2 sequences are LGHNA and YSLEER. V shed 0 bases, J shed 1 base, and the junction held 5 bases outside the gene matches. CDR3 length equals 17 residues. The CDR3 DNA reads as TGCGCCAGCAGCCAAGATTTTCGACAGGGGGCCAAAAACATTCAGTACTTC. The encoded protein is CASSQDFRQGAKNIQYF.

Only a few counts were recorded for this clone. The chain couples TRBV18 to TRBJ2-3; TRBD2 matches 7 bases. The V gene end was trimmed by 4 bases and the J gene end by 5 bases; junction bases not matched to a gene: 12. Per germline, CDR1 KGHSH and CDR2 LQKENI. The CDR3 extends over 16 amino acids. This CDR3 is CASSQGLLSWIDTQYF. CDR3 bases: TGTGCCAGCTCACAGGGACTACTATCATGGATAGATACGCAGTATTTT.

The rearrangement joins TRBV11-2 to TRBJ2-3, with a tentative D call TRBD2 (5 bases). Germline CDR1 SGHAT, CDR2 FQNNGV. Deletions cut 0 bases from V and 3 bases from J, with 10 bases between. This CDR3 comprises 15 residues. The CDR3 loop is CASSLDLTGTDTQYF. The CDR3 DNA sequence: TGTGCCAGCAGCTTAGATCTGACGGGGACAGATACGCAGTATTTT.

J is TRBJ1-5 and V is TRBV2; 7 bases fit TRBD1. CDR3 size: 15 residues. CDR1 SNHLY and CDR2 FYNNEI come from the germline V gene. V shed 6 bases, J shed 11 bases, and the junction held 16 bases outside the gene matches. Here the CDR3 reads CASRDRGQPLGAQHF. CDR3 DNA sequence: TGTGCCAGCAGGGACCGGGGACAGCCCCTCGGGGCCCAGCATTTT.

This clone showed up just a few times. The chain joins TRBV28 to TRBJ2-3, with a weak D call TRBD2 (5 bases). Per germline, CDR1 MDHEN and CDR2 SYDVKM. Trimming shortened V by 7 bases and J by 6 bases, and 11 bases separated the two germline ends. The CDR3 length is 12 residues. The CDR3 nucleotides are TGTGCCAGCAACCTCAAGCGGGATACGCAGTATTTT. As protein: CASNLKRDTQYF.

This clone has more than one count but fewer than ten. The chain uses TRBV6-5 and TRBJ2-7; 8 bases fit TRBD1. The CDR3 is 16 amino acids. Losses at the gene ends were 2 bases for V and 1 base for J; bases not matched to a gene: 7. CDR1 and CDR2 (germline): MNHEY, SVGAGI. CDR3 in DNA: TGTGCCAGCAGTTACACCTTGGGGGACAGGTCCTACGAGCAGTACTTC. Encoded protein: CASSYTLGDRSYEQYF.

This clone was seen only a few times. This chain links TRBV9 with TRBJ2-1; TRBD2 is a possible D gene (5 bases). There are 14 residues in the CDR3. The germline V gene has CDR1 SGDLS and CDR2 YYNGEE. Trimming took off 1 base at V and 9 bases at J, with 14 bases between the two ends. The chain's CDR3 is CASSVRSLSGEQFF. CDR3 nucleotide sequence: TGTGCCAGCAGCGTACGCAGCTTAAGCGGTGAGCAGTTCTTC.

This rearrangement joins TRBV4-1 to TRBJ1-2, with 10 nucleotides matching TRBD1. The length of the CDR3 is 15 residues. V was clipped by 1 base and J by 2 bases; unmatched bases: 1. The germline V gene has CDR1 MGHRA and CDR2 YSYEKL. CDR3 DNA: TGCGCCAGCAGCCAAGGACAGGGGGCGAACTATGGCTACACCTTC. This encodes CASSQGQGANYGYTF.

The CDR3 protein is CSVSQGSTEAFF. Written as DNA, the CDR3 is TGCAGCGTCAGCCAGGGGAGCACTGAAGCTTTCTTT. This sequence joins TRBV29-1 and TRBJ1-1; D might be TRBD1 (6 bases). The CDR3 runs to 12 residues. Trimming took off 6 bases at V and 4 bases at J, with 12 bases between the two ends. CDR1 SQVTM and CDR2 ANQGSEA come from the germline V gene.

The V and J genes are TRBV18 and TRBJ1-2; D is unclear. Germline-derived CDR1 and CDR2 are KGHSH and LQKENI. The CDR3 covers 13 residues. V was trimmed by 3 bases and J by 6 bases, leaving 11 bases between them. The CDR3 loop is CASSPTTADGYTF. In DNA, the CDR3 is TGTGCCAGCTCACCGACGACTGCTGATGGCTACACCTTC.

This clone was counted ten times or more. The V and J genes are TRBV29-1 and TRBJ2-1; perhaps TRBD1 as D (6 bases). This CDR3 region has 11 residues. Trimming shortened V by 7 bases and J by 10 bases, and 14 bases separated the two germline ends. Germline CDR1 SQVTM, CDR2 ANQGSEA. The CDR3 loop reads CSAGQLSEQFF. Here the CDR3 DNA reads TGCAGCGCCGGACAGTTGAGCGAGCAGTTCTTC.

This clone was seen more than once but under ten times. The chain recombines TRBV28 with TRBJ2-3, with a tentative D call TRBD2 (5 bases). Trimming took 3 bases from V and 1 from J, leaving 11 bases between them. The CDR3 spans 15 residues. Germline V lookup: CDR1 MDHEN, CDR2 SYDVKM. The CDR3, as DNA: TGTGCCAGCAGTTTGGATGTCGGGGGCACAGATACGCAGTATTTT. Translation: CASSLDVGGTDTQYF.

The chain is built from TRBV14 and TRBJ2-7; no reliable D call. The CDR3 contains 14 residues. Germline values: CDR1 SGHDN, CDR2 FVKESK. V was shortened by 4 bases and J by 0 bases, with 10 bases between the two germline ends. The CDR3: CASSPTFPSYEQYF. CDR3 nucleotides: TGTGCCAGCAGCCCGACCTTCCCCTCCTACGAGCAGTACTTC. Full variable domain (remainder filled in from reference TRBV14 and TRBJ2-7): EAGVTQFPSHSVIEKGQTVTLRCDPISGHDNLYWYRRVMGKEIKFLLHFVKESKQDESGMPNNRFLAERTGGTYSTLKVQPAELEDSGVYFCASSPTFPSYEQYFGPGTRLTVT.

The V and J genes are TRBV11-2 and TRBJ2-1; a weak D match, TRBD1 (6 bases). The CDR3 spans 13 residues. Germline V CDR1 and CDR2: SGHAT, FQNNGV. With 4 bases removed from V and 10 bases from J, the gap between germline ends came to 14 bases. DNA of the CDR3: TGTGCCAGCAGCTCTCAGGGGCTTCTCGAGCAGTTCTTC. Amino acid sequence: CASSSQGLLEQFF.

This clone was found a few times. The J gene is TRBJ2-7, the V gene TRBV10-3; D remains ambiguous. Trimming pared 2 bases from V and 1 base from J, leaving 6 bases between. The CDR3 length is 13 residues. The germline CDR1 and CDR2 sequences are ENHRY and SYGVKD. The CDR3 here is CAISETPSYEQYF. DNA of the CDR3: TGTGCCATCAGTGAGACTCCTTCCTACGAGCAGTACTTC.

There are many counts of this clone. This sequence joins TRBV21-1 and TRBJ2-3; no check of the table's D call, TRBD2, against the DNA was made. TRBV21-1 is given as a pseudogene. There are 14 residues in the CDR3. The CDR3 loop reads CASSILSDTDTQYF. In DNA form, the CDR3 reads TGTGCCAGCAGCATCCTTAGCGACACAGATACGCAGTATTTT.

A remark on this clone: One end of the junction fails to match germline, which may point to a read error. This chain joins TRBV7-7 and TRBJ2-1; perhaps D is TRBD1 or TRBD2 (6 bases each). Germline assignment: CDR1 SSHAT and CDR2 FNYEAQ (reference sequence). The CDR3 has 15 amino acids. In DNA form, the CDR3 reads TGTGCTAGCAGCCGGGGGCCGAGCTCCTACAATGAGCAGTTCTTC. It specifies CASSRGPSSYNEQFF.

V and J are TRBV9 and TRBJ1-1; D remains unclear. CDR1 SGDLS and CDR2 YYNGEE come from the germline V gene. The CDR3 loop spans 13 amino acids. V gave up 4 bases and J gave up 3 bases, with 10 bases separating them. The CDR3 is CASSPGPDTEAFF. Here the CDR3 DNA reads TGTGCCAGCAGCCCAGGACCCGACACTGAAGCTTTCTTT.

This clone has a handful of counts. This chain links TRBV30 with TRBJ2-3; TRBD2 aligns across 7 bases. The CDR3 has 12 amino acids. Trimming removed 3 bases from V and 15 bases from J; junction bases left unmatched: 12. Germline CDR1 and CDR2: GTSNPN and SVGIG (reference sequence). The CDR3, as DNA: TGTGCCTGGAGAGCGGGGCTGGGGCAGGGTTATTTT. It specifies CAWRAGLGQGYF.